The 6 T cell receptor beta chains in this list originate from one sample, sequenced in a study of blood T cell repertoires in COVID-19. Only in-frame clones appear in the TCRdb table, and some are missing; sequencing was by immunoSEQ multiplex PCR. The repertoire holds approximately 180,000 clones, with 80% to 90% as singletons. Sequenced sample: peripheral blood. Receptors were obtained from a human donor with active or convalescent COVID-19. The donor label of this sample is uncertain.

The chain joins TRBV18 to TRBJ2-1; 7 positions agree with TRBD2. Germline assignment: CDR1 KGHSH and CDR2 LQKENI. The ends lost 3 bases at V and 0 bases at J; junction bases unmatched: 5. The CDR3 has 16 residues. In DNA form, the CDR3 reads TGTGCCAGCTCACCCATCTCGGGAGGCTCCTACAATGAGCAGTTCTTC. Translation: CASSPISGGSYNEQFF.

This rearrangement joins TRBV18 to TRBJ2-7, with 8 positions matching TRBD2. V trimming: 3 bases; J trimming: 2 bases; junction bases outside the gene matches: 3. Germline V gives CDR1 KGHSH, CDR2 LQKENI. The CDR3 contains 14 residues. CDR3 sequence reads: CASSPGGGTYEQYF. CDR3 nucleotides: TGTGCCAGCTCACCCGGGGGGGGGACCTACGAGCAGTACTTC.

This clone occurred once. The V gene is TRBV5-1, the J gene TRBJ1-3, with D maybe TRBD1 (6 bases). V was cut by 4 bases and J by 0 bases, with 14 bases left in between. Looked up from germline, CDR1 is SGHRS and CDR2 is YFSETQ. The CDR3 sequence is 16 residues long. CDR3 DNA: TGCGCCAGCAGCGAAGGGACACCCCACTCTGGAAACACCATATATTTT. Translation: CASSEGTPHSGNTIYF. Using reference TRBV5-1 and TRBJ1-3 for the parts outside the CDR3, the full variable domain is KAGVTQTPRYLIKTRGQQVTLSCSPISGHRSVSWYQQTPGQGLQFLFEYFSETQRNKGNFPGRFSGRQFSNSRSEMNVSTLELGDSALYLCASSEGTPHSGNTIYFGEGSWLTVV.

This chain links TRBV28 with TRBJ1-1; no definite D call. Trimming pared 0 bases from V and 7 bases from J, leaving 18 bases between. The CDR3 contains 16 residues. The V gene's germline CDR1 is MDHEN and CDR2 SYDVKM. CDR3: CASSLWGAGRGNEAFF. The CDR3 nucleotides are TGTGCCAGCAGTTTATGGGGAGCGGGCCGTGGCAATGAAGCTTTCTTT.

The chain has TRBV27 and TRBJ1-6, with a tentative D call TRBD1 (5 bases). This CDR3 has 16 residues. V was trimmed by 5 bases and J by 9 bases, leaving 20 bases between them. Germline CDR1 and CDR2: MNHEY and SMNVEV (reference sequence). CDR3 in amino acids: CASSLLSQGHISPLHF. CDR3 bases: TGTGCCAGCAGTCTATTGAGCCAGGGTCATATTTCACCCCTCCACTTT.

The rearrangement joins TRBV6-4 to TRBJ1-6, with unresolved D. V dropped 9 bases and J dropped 5 bases, with 8 bases sitting between them. The CDR3 has 12 amino acids. From germline, CDR1 is MRHNA and CDR2 SNTAGT. The CDR3 protein is CASKSDNSPLHF. The DNA for the CDR3 is TGTGCCAGTAAGAGTGATAATTCACCCCTCCACTTT.